This TCR beta chain emerged from a study of cytomegalovirus exposure and HLA in healthy donors. Study-level findings and limits: Association of a missense DCLRE1C variant with TCR beta V- and J-gene trimming was reported in a later analysis. The study carried out a later analysis of TCR beta sequences. It associated 16,951 of them with specific HLA alleles at a false discovery rate of 0.05.

A multiplex PCR was run with 60 Vbeta primers and 13 Jbeta primers. Produced via immunoSEQ multiplex PCR; TCRdb's table is partial and in-frame only. The table includes 150,000 to 200,000 clones, roughly four fifths detected once. V was pared by 6 bases and J by 0 bases, with 9 bases between. This CDR3 comprises 14 residues. Germline V gene data show CDR1 as SGHAT and CDR2 as FQNNGV. With regard to this clone: Its antigen is not known.

V is TRBV11-2 and J is TRBJ2-1, with D possibly matching TRBD2 (6 bases). Specimen: PBMCs. The receptor was isolated from a woman between 35 and 50 years old in good health and CMV-seronegative. This chain's CDR3 is CASSGGSSYNEQFF. In DNA, the CDR3 is TGTGCCAGCAGTGGAGGGAGCTCCTACAATGAGCAGTTCTTC.